The source of this TCR beta chain is a study of blood T cell repertoires in COVID-19. Study-wide context: Samples of COVID-19 (acute and convalescent) were obtained from the United States, Italy and Spain.

This clone was seen a single time. Authors' methods: Nucleated cell counts were estimated from reference gene primer amplification. Only in-frame clones appear in the TCRdb table, and some are missing; sequencing was by immunoSEQ multiplex PCR. That table is the source of V, J and clone size, and D and trimming were worked out from the DNA. The table includes about 90,000 clones, approximately 81% detected once. This receptor was taken from a man older than 75 with active or convalescent COVID-19. Sequencing was performed on peripheral blood.

CDR3 DNA: TGTGCCAGCAGCATGCAGGGGACAGATACGCAGTATTTT. This gives the protein CASSMQGTDTQYF. This chain links TRBV6-2 or TRBV6-3 with TRBJ2-3, with D perhaps TRBD1 (6 bases). The germline V gene encodes CDR1 MNHEY and CDR2 SVGEGT. This CDR3 comprises 13 residues. Trimming took off 6 bases at V and 3 bases at J, with 10 bases between the two ends.